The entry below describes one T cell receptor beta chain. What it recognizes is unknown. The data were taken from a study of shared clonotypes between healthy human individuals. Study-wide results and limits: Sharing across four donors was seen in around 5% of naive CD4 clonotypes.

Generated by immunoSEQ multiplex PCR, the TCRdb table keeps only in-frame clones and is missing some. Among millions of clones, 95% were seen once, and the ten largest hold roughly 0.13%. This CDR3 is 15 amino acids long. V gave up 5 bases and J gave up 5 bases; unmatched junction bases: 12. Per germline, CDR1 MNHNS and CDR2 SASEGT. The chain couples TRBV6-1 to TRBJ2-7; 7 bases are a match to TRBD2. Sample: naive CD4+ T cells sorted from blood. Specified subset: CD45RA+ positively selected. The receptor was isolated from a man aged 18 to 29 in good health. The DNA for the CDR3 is TGTGCCAGCAGTCAGGAGGGAGGGCGATACAACGAGCAGTACTTC. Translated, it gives CASSQEGGRYNEQYF.